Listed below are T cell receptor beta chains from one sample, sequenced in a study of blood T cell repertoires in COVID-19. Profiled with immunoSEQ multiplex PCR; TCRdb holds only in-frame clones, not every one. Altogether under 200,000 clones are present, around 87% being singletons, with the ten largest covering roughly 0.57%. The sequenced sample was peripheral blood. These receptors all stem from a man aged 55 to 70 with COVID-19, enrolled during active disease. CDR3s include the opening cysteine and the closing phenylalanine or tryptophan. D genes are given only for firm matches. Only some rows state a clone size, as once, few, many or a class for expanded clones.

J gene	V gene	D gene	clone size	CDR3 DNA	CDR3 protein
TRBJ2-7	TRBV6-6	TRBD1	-	TGTGCCAGCAGTTCTGGGACAGGGTACTCCTACGAGCAGTACTTC	CASSSGTGYSYEQYF
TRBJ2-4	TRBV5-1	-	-	TGCGCCAGCAGCTCGCAGGGAAACATTCAGTACTTC	CASSSQGNIQYF
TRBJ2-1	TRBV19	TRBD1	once	TGTGCCAGTAGATACGACAGGGGGCTCGACGCTGAGCAGTTCTTC	CASRYDRGLDAEQFF
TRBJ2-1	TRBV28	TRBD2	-	TGTGCCAGCAGTCCGGGGACTAGCGGGGGGAATGAGCAGTTCTTC	CASSPGTSGGNEQFF
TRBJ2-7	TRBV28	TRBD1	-	TGTGCCAGCAGTTTATTGAAACAGGGGACGGTCTCCTACGAGCAGTACTTC	CASSLLKQGTVSYEQYF
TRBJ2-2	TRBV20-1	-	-	TGCAGTGCTAGCTCAGTCGGGGAGCTGTTTTTT	CSASSVGELFF
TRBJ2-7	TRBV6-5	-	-	TGTGCCAGCAAGGACAGTGGGGAGCAGTACTTC	CASKDSGEQYF
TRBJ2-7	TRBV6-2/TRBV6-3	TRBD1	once	TGTGCCAGCAGTTACCCGACAGGGACCTACGAGCAGTACTTC	CASSYPTGTYEQYF
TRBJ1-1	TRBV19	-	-	TGTGCCAGTAGTATATCCCCTCAGGTGAACACTGAAGCTTTCTTT	CASSISPQVNTEAFF
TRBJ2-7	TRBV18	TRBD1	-	TGTGCCAGCTCGGGGGACAGGGGAACATCCATCATGGGCTACTACGAGCAGTACTTC	CASSGDRGTSIMGYYEQYF
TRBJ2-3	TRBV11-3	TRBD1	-	TGTGCCAGCAGCCAACCAGGGGGCGTTGGAACAGATACGCAGTATTTT	CASSQPGGVGTDTQYF
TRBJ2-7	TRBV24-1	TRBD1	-	TGTGCCACCAGCGGGACAGGGGGCAAGCACGAGCAGTACTTC	CATSGTGGKHEQYF
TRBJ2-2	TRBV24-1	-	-	TGTGCCACGTCAGAGGTCCCTAACACCGGGGAGCTGTTTTTT	CATSEVPNTGELFF
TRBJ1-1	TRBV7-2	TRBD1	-	TGTGCCAGCAGCTTAGTGTCCGGGACAGGACACACTGAAGCTTTCTTT	CASSLVSGTGHTEAFF
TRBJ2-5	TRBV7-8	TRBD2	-	TGTGCCAGCAGCTTAGGCTGGGGGACTAGAGAGACCCAGTACTTC	CASSLGWGTRETQYF
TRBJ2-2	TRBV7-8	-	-	TGTGCCAGCAGCTTCTACGGGGCGGGGCTCTCCGCGGGCGGGGAGCTGTTTTTT	CASSFYGAGLSAGGELFF
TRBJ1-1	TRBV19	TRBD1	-	TGTGCCAGTAGCAAAACCCAGACAGGGACGAACACTGAAGCTTTCTTT	CASSKTQTGTNTEAFF
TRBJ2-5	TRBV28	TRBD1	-	TGTGCCAGCAGTTTATTAGGGACAGGGAGCCAAGAGACCCAGTACTTC	CASSLLGTGSQETQYF
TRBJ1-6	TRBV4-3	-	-	TGCGCCAGCAGCCAAGGGCAGGGTGGTTCACCCCTCCACTTT	CASSQGQGGSPLHF
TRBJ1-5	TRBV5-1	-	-	TGCGCCAGCAGCTTGGCTGGACAACGCAATCAGCCCCAGCATTTT	CASSLAGQRNQPQHF
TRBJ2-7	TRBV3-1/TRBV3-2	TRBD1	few	TGTGCCAGCAGCCAGGGTGGGGGGACAGGGCCTTACGAGCAGTACTTC	CASSQGGGTGPYEQYF
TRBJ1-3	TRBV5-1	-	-	TGCGCCAGCAGCCAAACCCCAACAGGGTTTACTGGAAACACCATATATTTT	CASSQTPTGFTGNTIYF
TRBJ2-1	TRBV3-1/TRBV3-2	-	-	TGTGCCAGCAGCCAAGAACGGCGGCTTCCGGAGAACAATGAGCAGTTCTTC	CASSQERRLPENNEQFF
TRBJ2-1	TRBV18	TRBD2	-	TGTGCCAGCTCACCAGGCCTAGCGGGAGGGCCGAGGGATAGTGAGCAGTTCTTC	CASSPGLAGGPRDSEQFF
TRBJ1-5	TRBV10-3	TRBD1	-	TGTGCCATCAGTGACGACAGGGGACCGCAGCATTTT	CAISDDRGPQHF
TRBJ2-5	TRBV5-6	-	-	TGTGCCAGCAGCCCGACTAGGGCGGCCTCGGAGACCCAGTACTTC	CASSPTRAASETQYF
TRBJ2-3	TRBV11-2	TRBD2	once	TGTGCCAGCAGCTTAGGAAGCCTAGCGGGAACAAGCACAGATACGCAGTATTTT	CASSLGSLAGTSTDTQYF
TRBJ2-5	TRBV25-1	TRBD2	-	TGTGCCAGCAGTGCACAACCGGGACTAGCGGGAGAGACCCAGTACTTC	CASSAQPGLAGETQYF
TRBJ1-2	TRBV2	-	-	TGTGCCAGCAATATGGGGGGAGGGGTCCCGGATGGCTACACCTTC	CASNMGGGVPDGYTF
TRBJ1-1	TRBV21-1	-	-	TGTGCCAGCAGCAAAGCAGACCCGGGACAGATCCAACTGAACACTGAAGCTTTCTTT	CASSKADPGQIQLNTEAFF
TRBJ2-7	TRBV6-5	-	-	TGTGCCAGCAATCGGGGCTACGAGCAGTACTTC	CASNRGYEQYF
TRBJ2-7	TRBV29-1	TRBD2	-	TGCAGCGTGACTAGCGGCTACGAGCAGTACTTC	CSVTSGYEQYF
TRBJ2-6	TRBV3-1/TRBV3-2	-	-	TGTGCCAGCAGCCCCACAATTCTATCGAGCCACTCTGGGGCCGACGTCCTGACTTTC	CASSPTILSSHSGADVLTF
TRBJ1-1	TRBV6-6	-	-	TGTGCCAGCAGTTACTCGGCCGAACCTGAAGCTTTCTTT	CASSYSAEPEAFF
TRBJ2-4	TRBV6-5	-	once	TGTGCCAGCAGTTGGACTCGGGAGTACCGGAACATTCAGTACTTC	CASSWTREYRNIQYF
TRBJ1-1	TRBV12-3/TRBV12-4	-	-	TGTGCCAGCAGCCGCGGCCTCACTGAAGCTTTCTTT	CASSRGLTEAFF
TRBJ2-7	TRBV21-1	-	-	TGTGCCAGCAGCGCCTGCCCTCAGCACAGTTCCTACGAGCAGTACTTC	CASSACPQHSSYEQYF
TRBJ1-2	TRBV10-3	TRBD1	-	TGTGCCACCTCGGGACAGAACTATGGCTACACCTTC	CATSGQNYGYTF
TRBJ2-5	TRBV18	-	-	TGTGCCAGCTCACCACCTGTCAGGGGACCAGAGACCCAGTACTTC	CASSPPVRGPETQYF
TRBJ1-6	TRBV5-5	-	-	TGTGCCAGCAGCCGTGGTGAGGGTAATTCACCCCTCCACTTT	CASSRGEGNSPLHF
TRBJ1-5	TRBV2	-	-	TGTGCAAGCGCGTTCAATCTGGGGGCGAATCAGCCCCAGCATTTT	CASAFNLGANQPQHF
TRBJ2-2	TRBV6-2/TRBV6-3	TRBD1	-	TGTGCCAGCAGTTACTCGATGTGGACAGGGAACACCGGGGAGCTGTTTTTT	CASSYSMWTGNTGELFF
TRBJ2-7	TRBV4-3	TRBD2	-	TGCGCCAGCAGCCAACTTTACTCCCGACTAGCGGGAGGGTACGAGCAGTACTTC	CASSQLYSRLAGGYEQYF
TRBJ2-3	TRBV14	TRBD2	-	TGTGCCAGCAGCCCTTTGGCGGGAGCCGGGTCGTTATATACGCAGTATTTT	CASSPLAGAGSLYTQYF
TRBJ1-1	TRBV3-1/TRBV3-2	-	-	TGTGCCAGCAGCCAAAATTTGGGTGTAGCAGGGTCCACTGAAGCTTTCTTT	CASSQNLGVAGSTEAFF
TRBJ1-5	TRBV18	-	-	TGTGCCAGCTCACCAAACGGGGGCAATCAGCCCCAGCATTTT	CASSPNGGNQPQHF
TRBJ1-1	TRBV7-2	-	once	TGTGCCAGCAGCTTGGGCTACGTGAACCCTGAAGCTTTCTTT	CASSLGYVNPEAFF
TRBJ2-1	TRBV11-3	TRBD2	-	TGTGCCAGCAGCTTAGGGGGCGGTAGCGGGATGTACTACAATGAGCAGTTCTTC	CASSLGGGSGMYYNEQFF